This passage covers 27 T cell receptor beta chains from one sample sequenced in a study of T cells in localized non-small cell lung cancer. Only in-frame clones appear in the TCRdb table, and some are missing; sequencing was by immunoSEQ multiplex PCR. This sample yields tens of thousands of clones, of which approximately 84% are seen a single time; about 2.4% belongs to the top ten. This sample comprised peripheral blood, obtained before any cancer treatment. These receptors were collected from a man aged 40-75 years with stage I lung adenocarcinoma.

The CDR3 sequence is CASSFENWVGTYEQYF. The CDR3 coding sequence is TGTGCCAGCAGTTTTGAAAACTGGGTCGGAACCTACGAGCAGTACTTC. This chain uses TRBV28 with TRBJ2-7; D remains ambiguous. V shed 3 bases and J shed 2 bases, with 17 bases lying between them. The CDR3 contains 16 residues. In germline, CDR1 is MDHEN, CDR2 SYDVKM. Full variable domain (missing parts from reference TRBV28 and TRBJ2-7): DVKVTQSSRYLVKRTGEKVFLECVQDMDHENMFWYRQDPGLGLRLIYFSYDVKMKEKGDIPEGYSVSREKKERFSLILESASTNQTSMYLCASSFENWVGTYEQYFGPGTRLTVT.

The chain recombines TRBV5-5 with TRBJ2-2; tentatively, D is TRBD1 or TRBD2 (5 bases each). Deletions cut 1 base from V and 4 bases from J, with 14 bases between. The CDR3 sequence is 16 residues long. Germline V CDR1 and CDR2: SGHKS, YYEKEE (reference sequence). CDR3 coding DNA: TGTGCCAGCAGCTTGAGGTACGAGGGGATCACCGGGGAGCTGTTTTTT. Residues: CASSLRYEGITGELFF.

Here the CDR3 DNA reads TGTGCCAGCAGCTTAGAGCGGGTATACAATGAGCAGTTCTTC. Residues: CASSLERVYNEQFF. The gene calls are TRBV7-2 and TRBJ2-1, with D possibly TRBD2 on 6 matching bases. Trimming removed 1 base at V and 4 bases at J, with 8 bases between. Germline V gene sequence: CDR1 SGHTA, CDR2 FQGNSA. The CDR3 totals 14 residues.

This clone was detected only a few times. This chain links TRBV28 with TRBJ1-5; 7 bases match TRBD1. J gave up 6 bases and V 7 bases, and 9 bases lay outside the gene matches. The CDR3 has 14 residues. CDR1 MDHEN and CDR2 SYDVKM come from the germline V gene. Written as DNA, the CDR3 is TGTGCCAGCACCATACCCGACAGGGCTCAGCCCCAGCATTTT. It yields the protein CASTIPDRAQPQHF.

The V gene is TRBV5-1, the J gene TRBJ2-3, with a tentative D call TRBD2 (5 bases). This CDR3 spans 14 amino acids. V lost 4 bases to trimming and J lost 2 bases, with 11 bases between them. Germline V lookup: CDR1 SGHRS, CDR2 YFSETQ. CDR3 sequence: CASSLRADTDTQYF. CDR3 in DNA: TGCGCCAGCAGCCTCCGAGCGGACACAGATACGCAGTATTTT.

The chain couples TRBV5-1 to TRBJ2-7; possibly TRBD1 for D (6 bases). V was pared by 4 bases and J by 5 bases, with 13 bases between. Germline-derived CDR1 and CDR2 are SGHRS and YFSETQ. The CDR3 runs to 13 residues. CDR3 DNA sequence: TGCGCCAGCAGCATAGGGACACAAAACGAGCAGTACTTC. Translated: CASSIGTQNEQYF.

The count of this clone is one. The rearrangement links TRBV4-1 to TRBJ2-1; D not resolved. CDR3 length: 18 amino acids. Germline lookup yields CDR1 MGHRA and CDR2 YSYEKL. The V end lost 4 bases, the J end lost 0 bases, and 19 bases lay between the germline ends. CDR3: CASSLKWLEMSSYNEQFF. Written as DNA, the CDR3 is TGCGCCAGCAGCCTCAAATGGCTTGAAATGAGCTCCTACAATGAGCAGTTCTTC.

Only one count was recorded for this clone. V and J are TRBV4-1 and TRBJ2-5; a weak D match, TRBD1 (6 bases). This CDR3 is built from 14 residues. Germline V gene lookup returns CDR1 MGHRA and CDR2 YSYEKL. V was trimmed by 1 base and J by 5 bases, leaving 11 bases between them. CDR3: CASSQARGSETQYF. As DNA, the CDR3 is TGCGCCAGCAGCCAAGCCAGGGGTTCCGAGACCCAGTACTTC.

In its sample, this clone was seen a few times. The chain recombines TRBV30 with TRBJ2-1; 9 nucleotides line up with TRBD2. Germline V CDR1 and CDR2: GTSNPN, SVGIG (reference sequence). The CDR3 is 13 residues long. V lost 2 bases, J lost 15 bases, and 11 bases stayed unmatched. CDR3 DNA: TGTGCCTGGAGTACCTCGACTAGCGGCCAGAGGTTCTTC. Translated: CAWSTSTSGQRFF.

The CDR3 DNA follows: TGCGCCAGCAGCTTGGAATGGGGCAAGGAGACCCAGTACTTC. Its protein product is CASSLEWGKETQYF. This chain uses TRBV5-1 with TRBJ2-5; TRBD1 might be the D (5 bases). The CDR3 totals 14 residues. The ends were cut back, 0 bases at V and 5 bases at J, with 11 bases in the middle. Germline V gene lookup returns CDR1 SGHRS and CDR2 YFSETQ. The variable domain in full, completed from reference TRBV5-1 and TRBJ2-5, reads KAGVTQTPRYLIKTRGQQVTLSCSPISGHRSVSWYQQTPGQGLQFLFEYFSETQRNKGNFPGRFSGRQFSNSRSEMNVSTLELGDSALYLCASSLEWGKETQYFGPGTRLLVL.

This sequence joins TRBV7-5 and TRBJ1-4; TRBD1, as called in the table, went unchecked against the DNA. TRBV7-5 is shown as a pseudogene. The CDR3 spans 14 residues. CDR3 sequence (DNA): TGTGCCAGAAGCTTAGCACAGGGGAGTGAAAAACTGTTTTTT. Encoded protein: CARSLAQGSEKLFF.

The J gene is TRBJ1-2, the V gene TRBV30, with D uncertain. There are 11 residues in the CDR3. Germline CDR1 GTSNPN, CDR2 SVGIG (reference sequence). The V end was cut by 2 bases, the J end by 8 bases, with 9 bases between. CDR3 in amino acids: CAWSHRAGYTF. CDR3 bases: TGTGCCTGGAGTCACAGAGCAGGCTACACCTTC.

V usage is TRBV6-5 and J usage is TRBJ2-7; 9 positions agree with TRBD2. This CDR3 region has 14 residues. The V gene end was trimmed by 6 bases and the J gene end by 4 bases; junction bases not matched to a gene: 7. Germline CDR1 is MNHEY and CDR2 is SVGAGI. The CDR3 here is CASRQTSGAYEQYF. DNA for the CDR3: TGTGCCAGCAGACAGACTAGCGGAGCTTACGAGCAGTACTTC.

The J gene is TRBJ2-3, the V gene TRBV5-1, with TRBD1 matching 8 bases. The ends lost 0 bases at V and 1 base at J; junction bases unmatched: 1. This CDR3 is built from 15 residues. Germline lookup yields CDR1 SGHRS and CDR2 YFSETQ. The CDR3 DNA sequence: TGCGCCAGCAGCTTGGAGGGACAGGGCACAGATACGCAGTATTTT. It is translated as CASSLEGQGTDTQYF.

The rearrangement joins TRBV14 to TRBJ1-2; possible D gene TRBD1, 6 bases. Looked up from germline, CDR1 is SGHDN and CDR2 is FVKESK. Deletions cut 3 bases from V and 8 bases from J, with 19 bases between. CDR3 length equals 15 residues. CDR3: CASSQVDRPGEGYTF. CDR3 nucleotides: TGTGCCAGCAGCCAGGTTGACAGGCCCGGGGAGGGCTACACCTTC.

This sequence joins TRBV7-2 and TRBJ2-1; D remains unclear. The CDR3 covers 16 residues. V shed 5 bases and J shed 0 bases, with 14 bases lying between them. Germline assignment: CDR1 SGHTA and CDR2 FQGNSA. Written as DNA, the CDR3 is TGTGCCAGCAGCCCCCAGGTCTTTTCCTCCTACAATGAGCAGTTCTTC. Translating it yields CASSPQVFSSYNEQFF.

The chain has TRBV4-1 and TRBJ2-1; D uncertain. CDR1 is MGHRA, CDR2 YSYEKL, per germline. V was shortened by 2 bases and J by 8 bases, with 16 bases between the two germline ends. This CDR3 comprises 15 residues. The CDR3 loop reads CASSQTRTYGDEQFF. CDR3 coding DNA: TGCGCCAGCAGCCAAACCCGGACCTATGGGGATGAGCAGTTCTTC.

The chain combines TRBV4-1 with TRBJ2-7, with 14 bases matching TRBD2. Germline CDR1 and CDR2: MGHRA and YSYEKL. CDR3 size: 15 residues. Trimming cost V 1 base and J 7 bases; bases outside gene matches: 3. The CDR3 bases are TGCGCCAGCAGCCAAGTGACTAGCGGGGGGGAAGAGCAGTACTTC. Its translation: CASSQVTSGGEEQYF.

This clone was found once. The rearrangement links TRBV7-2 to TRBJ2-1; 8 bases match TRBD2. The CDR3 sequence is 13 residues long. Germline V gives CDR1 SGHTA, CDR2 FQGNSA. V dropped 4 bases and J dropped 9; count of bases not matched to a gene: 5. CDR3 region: CASSSGLVPEQFF. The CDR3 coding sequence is TGTGCCAGCAGCTCGGGACTAGTCCCTGAGCAGTTCTTC.

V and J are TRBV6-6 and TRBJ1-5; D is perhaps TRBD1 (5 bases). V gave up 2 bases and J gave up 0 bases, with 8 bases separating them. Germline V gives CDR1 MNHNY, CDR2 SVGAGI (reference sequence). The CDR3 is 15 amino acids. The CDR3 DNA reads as TGTGCCAGCAGTTACGGGGGGATTAGCAATCAGCCCCAGCATTTT. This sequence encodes CASSYGGISNQPQHF.

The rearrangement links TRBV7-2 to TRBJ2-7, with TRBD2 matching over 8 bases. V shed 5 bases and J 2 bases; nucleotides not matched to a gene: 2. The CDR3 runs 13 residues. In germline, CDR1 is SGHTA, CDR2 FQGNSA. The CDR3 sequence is CASSGTRAYEQYF. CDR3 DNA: TGTGCCAGCAGCGGGACTAGGGCCTACGAGCAGTACTTC. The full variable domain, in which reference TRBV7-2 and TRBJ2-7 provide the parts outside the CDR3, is GAGVSQSPSNKVTEKGKDVELRCDPISGHTALYWYRQSLGQGLEFLIYFQGNSAPDKSGLPSDRFSAERTGGSVSTLTIQRTQQEDSAVYLCASSGTRAYEQYFGPGTRLTVT.

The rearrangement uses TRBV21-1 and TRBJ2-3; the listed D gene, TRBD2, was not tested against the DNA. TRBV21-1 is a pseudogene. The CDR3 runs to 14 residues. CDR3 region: CASSKQGRADTQYF. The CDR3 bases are TGTGCCAGCAGCAAACAGGGGAGGGCAGATACGCAGTATTTT.

CDR3 DNA: TGCAGCGTCCCGGGAGGGGGCTCAATCACTGAAGCTTTCTTT. Translating gives CSVPGGGSITEAFF. This chain uses TRBV29-1 with TRBJ1-1; 7 bases agree with TRBD1. From germline, CDR1 is SQVTM and CDR2 ANQGSEA. The CDR3 covers 14 residues. J gave up 4 bases and V 6 bases, and 11 bases lay outside the gene matches. Looking up the rest from reference TRBV29-1 and TRBJ1-1 gives the full variable domain: SAVISQKPSRDICQRGTSLTIQCQVDSQVTMMFWYRQQPGQSLTLIATANQGSEATYESGFVIDKFPISRPNLTFSTLTVSNMSPEDSSIYLCSVPGGGSITEAFFGQGTRLTVV.

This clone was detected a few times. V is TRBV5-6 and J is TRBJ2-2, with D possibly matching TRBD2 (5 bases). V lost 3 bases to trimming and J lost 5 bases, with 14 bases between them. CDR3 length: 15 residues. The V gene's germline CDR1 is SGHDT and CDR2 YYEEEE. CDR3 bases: TGTGCCAGCAGCTCCAAAAATCGACTAACCGGGGAGCTGTTTTTT. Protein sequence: CASSSKNRLTGELFF.

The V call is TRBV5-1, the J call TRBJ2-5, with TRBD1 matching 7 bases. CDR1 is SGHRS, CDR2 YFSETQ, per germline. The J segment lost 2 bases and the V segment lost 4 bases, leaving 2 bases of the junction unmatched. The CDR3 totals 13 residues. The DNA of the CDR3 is TGCGCCAGCAGCGGGGACAGACAAGAGACCCAGTACTTC. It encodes CASSGDRQETQYF.

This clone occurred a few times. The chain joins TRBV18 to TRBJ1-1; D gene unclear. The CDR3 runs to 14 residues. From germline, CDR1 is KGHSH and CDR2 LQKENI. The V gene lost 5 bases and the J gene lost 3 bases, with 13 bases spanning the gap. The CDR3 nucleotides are TGTGCCAGCTCAGAGGCAGGTCAGGACACTGAAGCTTTCTTT. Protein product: CASSEAGQDTEAFF.

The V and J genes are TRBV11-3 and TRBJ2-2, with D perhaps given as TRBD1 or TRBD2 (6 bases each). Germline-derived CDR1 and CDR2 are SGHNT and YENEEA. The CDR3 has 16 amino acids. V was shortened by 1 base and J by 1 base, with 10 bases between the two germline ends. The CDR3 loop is CASSLGGGGNTGELFF. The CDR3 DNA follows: TGTGCCAGCAGCTTAGGCGGAGGGGGGAACACCGGGGAGCTGTTTTTT. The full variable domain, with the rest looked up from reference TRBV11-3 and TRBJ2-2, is EAGVVQSPRYKIIEKKQPVAFWCNPISGHNTLYWYLQNLGQGPELLIRYENEEAVDDSQLPKDRFSAERLKGVDSTLKIQPAELGDSAVYLCASSLGGGGNTGELFFGEGSRLTVL.